This T cell receptor beta chain originates from a study of blood T cell repertoires in COVID-19. Study at large: PBMCs, B-cell-depleted T cells, or T cells were the source of the cDNA or gDNA that made up the material.

Per the germline V gene, CDR1 is KGHSH and CDR2 is LQKENI. The CDR3 spans 14 residues. V shed 2 bases and J 1 base; nucleotides not matched to a gene: 0. On this clone: The same CDR3 can be traced to other DNA sequences in this sample.

Produced via immunoSEQ multiplex PCR; TCRdb's table is partial and in-frame only. Of about 360,000 clones in the sample, around 90% were seen once. The receptor was isolated from a woman between 40 and 50 years old with acute COVID-19. V is TRBV18 and J is TRBJ2-5; 8 positions agree with TRBD1. The sequenced material came from PBMCs or T cells enriched from blood (not recorded which). CDR3 amino acids: CASSPGTGQETQYF. The CDR3 bases are TGTGCCAGCTCACCAGGGACAGGCCAAGAGACCCAGTACTTC.